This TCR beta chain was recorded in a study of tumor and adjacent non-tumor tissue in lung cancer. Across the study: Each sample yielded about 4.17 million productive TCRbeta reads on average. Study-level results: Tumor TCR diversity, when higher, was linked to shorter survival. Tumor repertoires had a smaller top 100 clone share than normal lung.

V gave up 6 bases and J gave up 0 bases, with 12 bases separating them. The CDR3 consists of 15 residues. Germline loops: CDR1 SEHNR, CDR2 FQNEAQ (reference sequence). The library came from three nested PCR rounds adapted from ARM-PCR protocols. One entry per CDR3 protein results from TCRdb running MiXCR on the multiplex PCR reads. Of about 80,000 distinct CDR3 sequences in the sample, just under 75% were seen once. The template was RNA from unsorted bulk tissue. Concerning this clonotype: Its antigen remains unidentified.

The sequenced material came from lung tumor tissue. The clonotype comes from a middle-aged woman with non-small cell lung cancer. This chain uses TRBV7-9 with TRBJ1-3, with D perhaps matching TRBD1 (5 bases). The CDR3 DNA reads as TGTGCCAGCAGTACCACAGGTTTCTCTGGAAACACCATATATTTT. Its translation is CASSTTGFSGNTIYF.